Listed here are 3 T cell receptor beta chains from one sample, sequenced in a study of spatial heterogeneity in lung cancer. As for time point: sample taken at primary tumor resection. Tumor, nontumor lung or frozen PBMC supplied whole RNA that was sequenced unsorted. TCRdb re-called the 5' RACE reads through MiXCR, storing one row per CDR3 protein. The sample lists approximately 52,000 distinct CDR3 sequences; approximately 7% were seen once. The material was PBMCs, obtained at surgery. The receptor set was obtained from a female donor with early-stage non-small cell lung cancer.

This clonotype was counted at least ten times. The rearrangement uses TRBV6-5 and TRBJ2-3, with 8 bases aligning to TRBD2. Germline trimming cut 6 bases from V and 3 bases from J; bases unmatched to any gene: 5. CDR1 and CDR2 (germline): MNHEY, SVGAGI. The CDR3 is 14 residues long. The CDR3 DNA sequence: TGTGCCAGCAGACGGGGGGGCGGAACAGATACGCAGTATTTT. Protein: CASRRGGGTDTQYF.

By share, this clonotype counts as medium-sized. The V and J genes are TRBV4-2 and TRBJ1-5, with unresolved D. The V end lost 0 bases, the J end lost 3 bases, and 6 bases lay between the germline ends. This CDR3 spans 14 amino acids. Germline V gives CDR1 LGHNA, CDR2 YNFKEQ. The chain's CDR3 is CASSQENLNQPQHF. CDR3 coding DNA: TGTGCCAGCAGCCAAGAGAACCTCAATCAGCCCCAGCATTTT.

This chain joins TRBV6-2 or TRBV6-3 and TRBJ1-2; D possibly corresponds to TRBD1 (6 bases). CDR3 length: 11 amino acids. Germline CDR1 reads MNHEY; CDR2 reads SVGEGT. Trimming removed 8 bases from V and 4 bases from J, with 8 bases in between. CDR3 loop: CASRRGYGYTF. In nucleotides, the CDR3 is TGTGCCAGCCGCAGGGGCTATGGCTACACCTTC.